The clone carrying this T cell receptor beta chain was picked up one time. This sample is drawn from a study of blood T cell repertoires in COVID-19. Overall study: Spain, Italy and the United States supplied samples that represented acute and convalescent COVID-19.

In Seattle, patients joined the study during active infection and were tracked longitudinally. The CDR3 has 14 residues. J was trimmed by 2 bases and V by 9 bases; bases with no gene match: 10. From germline, CDR1 is LNHDA and CDR2 SQIVND (reference sequence). In the authors' methods: It was from reference gene primer amplification that nucleated cell counts were estimated. TCRdb's table, derived via immunoSEQ multiplex PCR, lists solely in-frame clones and lacks some. V and J calls and clone size are given by that table; D and trimming were obtained from the DNA. The table records some 290,000 clones, 86% of them present only once.

The origin of this receptor is a woman aged 25 to 39 with COVID-19, enrolled during active disease. Material: peripheral blood. The chain has TRBV19 and TRBJ2-7; 7 bases fit TRBD2. CDR3 region: CASQQTGTTYEQYF. The CDR3 region has the DNA TGTGCCAGCCAGCAAACCGGGACTACCTACGAGCAGTACTTC. Supplemented by reference TRBV19 and TRBJ2-7, the full variable domain reads DGGITQSPKYLFRKEGQNVTLSCEQNLNHDAMYWYRQDPGQGLRLIYYSQIVNDFQKGDIAEGYSVSREKKESFPLTVTSAQKNPTAFYLCASQQTGTTYEQYFGPGTRLTVT.